A single sample gave rise to the 6 T cell receptor beta chains below, sequenced in a study of blood T cell repertoires in COVID-19. The protocol was immunoSEQ multiplex PCR, while the TCRdb copy is restricted to in-frame clones and leaves out a portion. There are 36,000 or so clones in the sample; around 88% occur only once, and around 5.2% lies in the top ten. The sequenced sample consisted of peripheral blood. The receptors derive from a woman between 65 and 79 years old with active COVID-19.

The V and J genes are TRBV5-1 and TRBJ2-7, with D possibly being TRBD2 (6 bases). In germline, CDR1 is SGHRS, CDR2 YFSETQ. The V gene lost 3 bases and the J gene lost 5 bases, with 18 bases spanning the gap. The CDR3 is 15 amino acids. CDR3 in amino acids: CASSSTSPSVNEQYF. In nucleotides, the CDR3 is TGCGCCAGCAGCTCCACTAGCCCCAGCGTAAACGAGCAGTACTTC.

The chain has TRBV28 and TRBJ1-5, with 9 bases identical to TRBD1. This CDR3 is built from 15 residues. J lost 4 bases, V lost 2 bases, and 3 bases had no gene match. Germline CDR1 is MDHEN and CDR2 is SYDVKM. The CDR3 bases are TGTGCCAGCAGTTTAGGGGACAGGGAAAATCAGCCCCAGCATTTT. Translation gives CASSLGDRENQPQHF.

V gene TRBV7-8 combines with J gene TRBJ2-3, with 8 bases that match TRBD2. V shed 10 bases, J shed 4 bases, and the junction held 13 bases outside the gene matches. The CDR3 has 15 residues. CDR1 is SGHVS and CDR2 is FQNEAQ in the germline V gene. Written as DNA, the CDR3 is TGTGCCACTTCCTCCGGGACTAGTCGGGCAGATACGCAGTATTTT. Amino acid sequence: CATSSGTSRADTQYF.

The CDR3 sequence: CASSEGTGGRETQYF. DNA for the CDR3: TGCGCCAGCAGCGAAGGTACAGGGGGTCGAGAGACCCAGTACTTC. The chain is built from TRBV5-1 and TRBJ2-5; 8 bases match TRBD1. CDR1 and CDR2 (germline): SGHRS, YFSETQ. After removal of 4 bases from V and 4 bases from J, the junction contained 9 bases not matched to a gene. The CDR3 loop spans 15 amino acids.

This clone has just one count. V is TRBV18 and J is TRBJ2-1; tentatively, D is TRBD2 (5 bases). Germline CDR1 reads KGHSH; CDR2 reads LQKENI. V shed 3 bases and J shed 5 bases, with 8 bases lying between them. The CDR3 contains 13 residues. The CDR3 region has the DNA TGTGCCAGCTCACCCGGACTCCACAATGAGCAGTTCTTC. Translating gives CASSPGLHNEQFF.

The chain recombines TRBV9 with TRBJ2-1, with 8 bases identical to TRBD1. J was trimmed by 4 bases and V by 6 bases; bases with no gene match: 12. The CDR3 spans 16 residues. From germline, CDR1 is SGDLS and CDR2 YYNGEE. CDR3 sequence: CASTPLGQGGYNEQFF. The CDR3 bases are TGTGCCAGCACCCCCCTTGGACAGGGTGGGTACAATGAGCAGTTCTTC.